This T cell receptor (beta chain) appears in the sequencing data of a study of T cells in Graves' hyperthyroidism and ophthalmopathy. Regarding the study as a whole: Appearing also in blood were most of the thyroid clonotypes expanded above 0.001.

Exclusion criteria comprised uncontrolled infection, other autoimmune disease, pregnancy or lactation. This CDR3 is built from 14 residues. The V gene's germline CDR1 is SGHAT and CDR2 FQDESV (reference sequence). V was shortened by 4 bases and J by 4 bases, with 13 bases between the two germline ends. From RNA transcripts, TCR beta CDR3 regions were amplified. In the first-round RT-PCR of the TCR CDR3, the HTBI primer set was used. TCRdb ran MiXCR on the multiplex PCR reads and lists one entry per CDR3 protein. The sample contains about 600,000 distinct CDR3 sequences, roughly 15% of which appear only once. As regards this clonotype: The antigen remains unidentified.

Sequencing was carried out using blood. The chain uses TRBV11-1 and TRBJ1-1; no clear D. This receptor was taken from a middle-aged woman with Graves' ophthalmopathy. The CDR3 region is CASSSRETRTEAFF. The CDR3 DNA reads as TGTGCCAGCAGCTCTCGGGAAACCCGCACTGAAGCTTTCTTT.